The rows below give T cell receptor beta chains drawn from one sample of a study of cytomegalovirus exposure and HLA in healthy donors. Libraries were prepared by immunoSEQ multiplex PCR; TCRdb keeps only in-frame clonotypes and omits some of them. The sample contains 90,000 to 140,000 clones, around 75% of which appear only once. Input material: PBMCs. These receptors originate from a man aged 30 to 45 in good health and CMV-seronegative. Both conserved end residues are part of each CDR3. Fields, in order: V gene, J gene, D gene, clone size, CDR3 protein, CDR3 DNA. D genes are given only for firm matches. Size is omitted from some rows. Given values are once, few, many or a class for expanded clones.

v_gene: TRBV4-3; j_gene: TRBJ1-2; d_gene: -; abundance: -; CDR3aa: CASSLQANYGYTF; CDR3nt: TGCGCCAGCAGCCTCCAGGCAAACTATGGCTACACCTTC
v_gene: TRBV6-1; j_gene: TRBJ2-3; d_gene: TRBD1; abundance: few; CDR3aa: CASELTGASTDTQYF; CDR3nt: TGTGCCAGTGAATTGACAGGGGCTAGCACAGATACGCAGTATTTT
v_gene: TRBV23-1; j_gene: TRBJ1-4; d_gene: -; abundance: -; CDR3aa: CASSQSSSTNEKLFF; CDR3nt: TGCGCCAGCAGTCAATCGAGTTCAACTAATGAAAAACTGTTTTTT
v_gene: TRBV4-1; j_gene: TRBJ1-2; d_gene: -; abundance: -; CDR3aa: CASSQVGTANYGYTF; CDR3nt: TGCGCCAGCAGCCAAGTTGGAACAGCTAACTATGGCTACACCTTC
v_gene: TRBV7-6; j_gene: TRBJ2-3; d_gene: TRBD2; abundance: -; CDR3aa: CASSLVGAGAQYF; CDR3nt: TGTGCCAGCAGCTTAGTAGGGGCGGGGGCGCAGTATTTT
v_gene: TRBV5-4; j_gene: TRBJ2-7; d_gene: TRBD2; abundance: few; CDR3aa: CASSLDPGGEQYF; CDR3nt: TGTGCCAGCAGCTTGGATCCGGGAGGAGAGCAGTACTTC
v_gene: TRBV15; j_gene: TRBJ2-1; d_gene: TRBD1; abundance: -; CDR3aa: CATNTGDRGWNEQFF; CDR3nt: TGTGCCACCAACACGGGGGACAGGGGGTGGAATGAGCAGTTCTTC
v_gene: TRBV10-2; j_gene: TRBJ1-4; d_gene: -; abundance: -; CDR3aa: CASSEAENEKLFF; CDR3nt: TGCGCCAGCAGTGAGGCCGAGAATGAAAAACTGTTTTTT
v_gene: TRBV18; j_gene: TRBJ2-2; d_gene: -; abundance: -; CDR3aa: CASSPRITGHLGNTGELFF; CDR3nt: TGTGCCAGCTCACCTAGAATAACAGGCCACCTAGGGAACACCGGGGAGCTGTTTTTT
v_gene: TRBV7-6; j_gene: TRBJ2-7; d_gene: TRBD2; abundance: -; CDR3aa: CASSRTSGRYEQYF; CDR3nt: TGTGCCAGCAGCCGGACTAGCGGGAGGTACGAGCAGTACTTC
v_gene: TRBV6-6; j_gene: TRBJ1-4; d_gene: -; abundance: few; CDR3aa: CASRDPGIDEKLFF; CDR3nt: TGTGCCAGCAGGGACCCAGGGATTGATGAAAAACTGTTTTTT
v_gene: TRBV9; j_gene: TRBJ1-1; d_gene: -; abundance: -; CDR3aa: CASSSQQHTEAFF; CDR3nt: TGTGCCAGCAGCTCCCAACAGCACACTGAAGCTTTCTTT
v_gene: TRBV7-9; j_gene: TRBJ2-5; d_gene: TRBD1; abundance: -; CDR3aa: CASSPGTGGTETQYF; CDR3nt: TGTGCCAGCAGCCCCGGGACAGGGGGCACGGAGACCCAGTACTTC
v_gene: TRBV6-5; j_gene: TRBJ1-1; d_gene: -; abundance: -; CDR3aa: CASSEAVNTEAFF; CDR3nt: TGTGCCAGCAGTGAAGCTGTGAACACTGAAGCTTTCTTT
v_gene: TRBV5-4; j_gene: TRBJ2-5; d_gene: TRBD1; abundance: -; CDR3aa: CASSFGPAARGNQETQYF; CDR3nt: TGTGCCAGCAGCTTCGGACCGGCGGCCAGGGGGAACCAAGAGACCCAGTACTTC
v_gene: TRBV11-3; j_gene: TRBJ2-6; d_gene: -; abundance: -; CDR3aa: CASSPRDNNVLTF; CDR3nt: TGTGCCAGCAGCCCCCGGGACAACAACGTCCTGACTTTC
v_gene: TRBV5-1; j_gene: TRBJ1-4; d_gene: TRBD1; abundance: -; CDR3aa: CASSLGGGRTTNEKLFF; CDR3nt: TGCGCCAGCAGCTTGGGAGGGGGCAGAACAACTAATGAAAAACTGTTTTTT
v_gene: TRBV19; j_gene: TRBJ1-1; d_gene: TRBD1; abundance: -; CDR3aa: CASSPRDRETEAFF; CDR3nt: TGTGCCAGTAGTCCCCGGGACAGGGAGACTGAAGCTTTCTTT
v_gene: TRBV7-2; j_gene: TRBJ1-5; d_gene: -; abundance: few; CDR3aa: CASSPQGNQPQHF; CDR3nt: TGTGCCAGCAGTCCCCAGGGAAATCAGCCCCAGCATTTT
v_gene: TRBV30; j_gene: TRBJ2-2; d_gene: TRBD2; abundance: -; CDR3aa: CAWSAAPFTSGGPYTGELFF; CDR3nt: TGTGCCTGGAGCGCTGCACCTTTTACTAGCGGGGGGCCTTACACCGGGGAGCTGTTTTTT
v_gene: TRBV4-3; j_gene: TRBJ1-2; d_gene: -; abundance: -; CDR3aa: CASSQDLGVLLAAYGYTF; CDR3nt: TGCGCCAGCAGCCAAGACCTAGGGGTGCTCCTCGCGGCCTATGGCTACACCTTC
v_gene: TRBV7-2; j_gene: TRBJ1-5; d_gene: -; abundance: -; CDR3aa: CASSLQENQPQHF; CDR3nt: TGTGCCAGCAGCCTACAGGAGAATCAGCCCCAGCATTTT
v_gene: TRBV5-1; j_gene: TRBJ2-3; d_gene: TRBD2; abundance: -; CDR3aa: CASSLEAFGGGPYFTDTQYF; CDR3nt: TGCGCCAGCAGCTTGGAGGCTTTTGGCGGGGGGCCATACTTCACAGATACGCAGTATTTT
v_gene: TRBV29-1; j_gene: TRBJ1-1; d_gene: -; abundance: -; CDR3aa: CSVAQSNTEAFF; CDR3nt: TGCAGCGTTGCCCAGTCGAACACTGAAGCTTTCTTT
v_gene: TRBV7-7; j_gene: TRBJ1-5; d_gene: -; abundance: once; CDR3aa: CASSLDSNQPQHF; CDR3nt: TGTGCCAGCAGCCTCGACTCAAATCAGCCCCAGCATTTT
v_gene: TRBV2; j_gene: TRBJ2-7; d_gene: TRBD1; abundance: -; CDR3aa: CASTLVGQGVPEQYF; CDR3nt: TGTGCCAGCACCCTAGTTGGACAGGGAGTCCCCGAGCAGTACTTC
v_gene: TRBV7-2; j_gene: TRBJ1-1; d_gene: -; abundance: once; CDR3aa: CASSLEGNTEAFF; CDR3nt: TGTGCCAGCAGCCTGGAGGGGAACACTGAAGCTTTCTTT
v_gene: TRBV19; j_gene: TRBJ1-5; d_gene: -; abundance: once; CDR3aa: CASSSTEHQPQHF; CDR3nt: TGTGCCAGTAGCAGTACAGAGCATCAGCCCCAGCATTTT
v_gene: TRBV2; j_gene: TRBJ2-7; d_gene: TRBD2; abundance: -; CDR3aa: CASSLLAGPYEQYF; CDR3nt: TGTGCCAGCAGTCTACTAGCGGGACCTTACGAGCAGTACTTC
v_gene: TRBV2; j_gene: TRBJ1-1; d_gene: -; abundance: -; CDR3aa: CASNKGLGAPEAFF; CDR3nt: TGTGCCAGCAATAAGGGGTTAGGGGCACCTGAAGCTTTCTTT
v_gene: TRBV6-1; j_gene: TRBJ2-7; d_gene: TRBD2; abundance: once; CDR3aa: CAPEMRAREKDEQYF; CDR3nt: TGTGCCCCCGAAATGAGAGCGCGGGAGAAGGACGAGCAGTACTTC
v_gene: TRBV6-1; j_gene: TRBJ1-1; d_gene: TRBD1; abundance: once; CDR3aa: CASSEAPGGSNTEAFF; CDR3nt: TGTGCCAGCAGTGAAGCTCCAGGGGGCTCGAACACTGAAGCTTTCTTT
v_gene: TRBV7-2; j_gene: TRBJ1-5; d_gene: TRBD1; abundance: few; CDR3aa: CASSSGQGDQPQHF; CDR3nt: TGTGCCAGCAGCTCAGGACAGGGGGATCAGCCCCAGCATTTT
v_gene: TRBV15; j_gene: TRBJ2-3; d_gene: TRBD2; abundance: -; CDR3aa: CATRTFSGGDTQYF; CDR3nt: TGTGCCACCCGTACCTTCAGCGGGGGTGATACGCAGTATTTT
v_gene: TRBV7-9; j_gene: TRBJ2-7; d_gene: -; abundance: -; CDR3aa: CASSWDFAPEQYF; CDR3nt: TGTGCCAGCAGCTGGGACTTTGCCCCCGAGCAGTACTTC
v_gene: TRBV5-8; j_gene: TRBJ2-1; d_gene: -; abundance: -; CDR3aa: CASSLGTATYNEQFF; CDR3nt: TGTGCCAGCAGCTTGGGGACAGCAACCTACAATGAGCAGTTCTTC
v_gene: TRBV29-1; j_gene: TRBJ1-3; d_gene: -; abundance: -; CDR3aa: CSVEESVGNTIYF; CDR3nt: TGCAGCGTTGAAGAGTCAGTTGGAAACACCATATATTTT
v_gene: TRBV10-3; j_gene: TRBJ1-5; d_gene: TRBD1; abundance: few; CDR3aa: CAISRQGDQPQHF; CDR3nt: TGTGCCATCAGTCGACAGGGAGATCAGCCCCAGCATTTT
v_gene: TRBV6-5; j_gene: TRBJ1-1; d_gene: -; abundance: once; CDR3aa: CASSSSFLENTEAFF; CDR3nt: TGTGCCAGCAGTTCATCCTTTTTAGAGAACACTGAAGCTTTCTTT
v_gene: TRBV5-1; j_gene: TRBJ2-7; d_gene: -; abundance: -; CDR3aa: CASSLDGGSSYEQYF; CDR3nt: TGCGCCAGCAGCTTGGATGGGGGGAGCTCCTACGAGCAGTACTTC
v_gene: TRBV6-6; j_gene: TRBJ1-5; d_gene: TRBD1; abundance: few; CDR3aa: CASSRGQGAGQPQHF; CDR3nt: TGTGCCAGCAGCCGGGGACAGGGGGCGGGTCAGCCCCAGCATTTT
v_gene: TRBV5-4; j_gene: TRBJ1-1; d_gene: -; abundance: once; CDR3aa: CASSLAQTGNTEAFF; CDR3nt: TGTGCCAGCAGCTTGGCCCAGACGGGGAACACTGAAGCTTTCTTT
v_gene: TRBV19; j_gene: TRBJ2-7; d_gene: -; abundance: -; CDR3aa: CASSIRSEQRTYEQYF; CDR3nt: TGTGCCAGTAGTATCCGTTCGGAGCAACGGACCTACGAGCAGTACTTC
v_gene: TRBV28; j_gene: TRBJ2-1; d_gene: TRBD1; abundance: -; CDR3aa: CASSLPGQLVALYNEQFF; CDR3nt: TGTGCCAGCAGTTTACCGGGACAGCTAGTAGCACTCTACAATGAGCAGTTCTTC
v_gene: TRBV18; j_gene: TRBJ2-1; d_gene: TRBD2; abundance: -; CDR3aa: CASSPATSAYNEQFF; CDR3nt: TGTGCCAGCTCACCAGCGACTAGCGCTTACAATGAGCAGTTCTTC
v_gene: TRBV7-2; j_gene: TRBJ2-3; d_gene: -; abundance: -; CDR3aa: CASRPYVALDTQYF; CDR3nt: TGTGCCAGCAGACCCTACGTAGCCCTCGATACGCAGTATTTT
v_gene: TRBV9; j_gene: TRBJ1-1; d_gene: -; abundance: -; CDR3aa: CASSVARVNTEAFF; CDR3nt: TGTGCCAGCAGCGTAGCCAGGGTGAACACTGAAGCTTTCTTT
v_gene: TRBV19; j_gene: TRBJ1-3; d_gene: -; abundance: -; CDR3aa: CASSMGRSGNTIYF; CDR3nt: TGTGCCAGTAGCATGGGGCGGTCTGGAAACACCATATATTTT
v_gene: TRBV4-1; j_gene: TRBJ2-7; d_gene: -; abundance: few; CDR3aa: CASSPGTFYEQYF; CDR3nt: TGCGCCAGCAGCCCCGGGACTTTCTACGAGCAGTACTTC
v_gene: TRBV6-6; j_gene: TRBJ2-4; d_gene: TRBD2; abundance: -; CDR3aa: CASSYPSGVAKNIQYF; CDR3nt: TGTGCCAGCAGTTACCCTAGCGGGGTAGCCAAAAACATTCAGTACTTC
v_gene: TRBV6-1; j_gene: TRBJ1-2; d_gene: TRBD1; abundance: -; CDR3aa: CASSLWTGLNYGYTF; CDR3nt: TGTGCCAGCAGTTTATGGACAGGACTTAACTATGGCTACACCTTC
v_gene: TRBV29-1; j_gene: TRBJ1-2; d_gene: -; abundance: -; CDR3aa: CSVGIRTANYGYTF; CDR3nt: TGCAGCGTTGGCATTAGGACAGCGAACTATGGCTACACCTTC
v_gene: TRBV2; j_gene: TRBJ2-3; d_gene: TRBD2; abundance: -; CDR3aa: CASSRTSGRGTDTQYF; CDR3nt: TGTGCCAGCAGCCGGACTAGCGGGAGGGGGACAGATACGCAGTATTTT
v_gene: TRBV19; j_gene: TRBJ2-1; d_gene: -; abundance: few; CDR3aa: CASGPRYNEQFF; CDR3nt: TGTGCTTCAGGTCCGCGCTACAATGAGCAGTTCTTC
v_gene: TRBV10-3; j_gene: TRBJ1-5; d_gene: -; abundance: few; CDR3aa: CAISERGHGDSNQPQHF; CDR3nt: TGTGCCATCAGTGAAAGGGGACATGGCGATAGCAATCAGCCCCAGCATTTT